What follows are 7 T cell receptor beta chains derived from one specimen sequenced in a study of spatial heterogeneity in lung cancer. Time point of the sample: blood at routine non-recurrence follow-up after resection. In each case, whole RNA from tumor, nontumor lung or frozen PBMC was sequenced unsorted. TCRdb re-analysed the 5' RACE reads in MiXCR, keeping a single row per CDR3 protein. The sample holds more than 95,000 distinct CDR3 sequences; 12% are singletons and the top ten take around 16%. The material sequenced was PBMCs, taken at follow-up. These receptors all come from a male donor with early-stage non-small cell lung cancer.

This clonotype appeared many times. This chain joins TRBV12-3 or TRBV12-4 and TRBJ2-1; 7 positions match TRBD1. The CDR3 is made up of 13 amino acids. J gave up 1 base and V 8 bases, and 2 bases lay outside the gene matches. The CDR3 DNA is TGTGCCAGCCTGGACAGGTCCTACAATGAGCAGTTCTTC. This sequence encodes CASLDRSYNEQFF.

In this sample, this clonotype turned up a few times. The genes are TRBV18 and TRBJ2-3; TRBD2 might be the D (6 bases). V was shortened by 9 bases and J by 2 bases, with 18 bases between the two germline ends. The CDR3 totals 15 residues. Germline assignment: CDR1 KGHSH and CDR2 LQKENI. The DNA of the CDR3 is TGTGCCAGTTCTACGGAGGGGTTTCTCACAGATACGCAGTATTTT. Translating gives CASSTEGFLTDTQYF.

This clonotype was seen only a few times. The rearrangement joins TRBV5-8 to TRBJ1-5, with no clear D. The CDR3 is 12 amino acids. Germline V gene sequence: CDR1 SGHTS, CDR2 YDEGEE. With 4 bases removed from V and 4 bases from J, the gap between germline ends came to 6 bases. The CDR3 DNA reads TGTGCCAGCAGCGTGTTTAATCAGCCCCAGCATTTT. Translation: CASSVFNQPQHF.

This clonotype has a handful of counts. This sequence joins TRBV7-2 and TRBJ2-7, with D possibly TRBD2 on 5 matching bases. The germline V gene encodes CDR1 SGHTA and CDR2 FQGNSA. Trimming removed 5 bases from V and 2 bases from J, with 25 bases in between. The CDR3 totals 18 residues. This chain's CDR3 is CASSHEDFIGRPTYEQYF. The DNA for the CDR3 is TGTGCCAGCAGCCATGAGGACTTTATCGGACGCCCTACCTACGAGCAGTACTTC.

The gene calls are TRBV29-1 and TRBJ1-5; D perhaps matches TRBD1 (5 bases). V lost 6 bases and J lost 8, with 17 bases in between. CDR3 size: 13 residues. Germline V lookup: CDR1 SQVTM, CDR2 ANQGSEA. CDR3 protein: CSVGAAASEPQHF. The CDR3 DNA follows: TGCAGCGTCGGGGCCGCAGCCTCGGAGCCCCAGCATTTT.

The rearrangement uses TRBV5-1 and TRBJ1-5; no reliable D call. CDR3 length equals 13 residues. Germline-derived CDR1 and CDR2 are SGHRS and YFSETQ. V lost 0 bases, J lost 5 bases, and 6 bases lay in between. The CDR3 reads CASSLDNDQPQHF. CDR3 nucleotide sequence: TGCGCCAGCAGCTTGGACAACGATCAGCCCCAGCATTTT.

This clonotype was picked up a small number of times. The V gene is TRBV14, the J gene TRBJ1-4; D gene uncertain. Per germline, CDR1 SGHDN and CDR2 FVKESK. CDR3 length: 14 amino acids. V lost 4 bases to trimming and J lost 0 bases, with 6 bases between them. The CDR3 spells CASSPRATNEKLFF. Here the CDR3 DNA reads TGTGCCAGCAGCCCGCGGGCAACTAATGAAAAACTGTTTTTT.